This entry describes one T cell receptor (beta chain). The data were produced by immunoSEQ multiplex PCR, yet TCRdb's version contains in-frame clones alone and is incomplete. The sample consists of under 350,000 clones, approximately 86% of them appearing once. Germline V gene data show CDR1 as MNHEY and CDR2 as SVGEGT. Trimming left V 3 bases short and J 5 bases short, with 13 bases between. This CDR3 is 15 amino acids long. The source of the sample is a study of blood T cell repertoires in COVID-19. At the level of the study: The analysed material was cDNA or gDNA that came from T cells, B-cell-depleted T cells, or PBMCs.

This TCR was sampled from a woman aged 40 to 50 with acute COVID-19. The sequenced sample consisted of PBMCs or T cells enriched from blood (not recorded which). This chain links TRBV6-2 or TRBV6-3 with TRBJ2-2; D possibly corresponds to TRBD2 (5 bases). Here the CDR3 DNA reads TGTGCCAGCAGTTATAAGCGGTCAGTTACCGGGGAGCTGTTTTTT. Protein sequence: CASSYKRSVTGELFF.